The TCR beta chain described here comes from a study of shared clonotypes between healthy human individuals. Study-wide points: Among donors, sharing of clonotypes was expected to be affected by sequencing depth.

Every contributor of samples was a Caucasian grown-up residing in Nashville, Tennessee. In the study's own analysis: ImmunoSEQ sequences covered only the junction and lacked quality scores; filtering therefore differed. Clones were sequenced by immunoSEQ multiplex PCR, and TCRdb holds only the in-frame ones, with some missing. The V and J calls and clone size were taken over from that table, and D and trimming were inferred from the DNA. This sample has 470,000 or so clones, with 81% found just once. This CDR3 spans 19 amino acids. Germline V gene lookup returns CDR1 SGHAT and CDR2 FQNNGV. Trimming cost V 4 bases and J 0 bases, with 19 bases left between them. This clone was detected only once. Its matching antigen is unknown.

The sample comprised PBMCs. This receptor was identified in a woman in her thirties or forties in good health. Some clones in this sample may be carry-over from other donors' samples. V gene TRBV11-2 combines with J gene TRBJ2-6; weak D call: TRBD2 (6 bases). In nucleotides, the CDR3 is TGTGCCAGCAGCTCCTTGAGGGGTCCGGGAGTCTCTGGGGCCAACGTCCTGACTTTC. Protein: CASSSLRGPGVSGANVLTF.